These 21 T cell receptor beta chains were all obtained from the same sample, sequenced in a study of TIL therapy for anti-PD-1-resistant metastatic lung cancer. The immunoSEQ assay was v3. Sequencing was performed with immunoSEQ multiplex PCR; in TCRdb, only in-frame clones are kept and a portion is missing. The sample lists tens of thousands of clones, just over 85% occurring once. Time point of the sample: pre-treatment sample, taken before nivolumab and TIL therapy. Specimen: blood, collected at baseline. The receptors were gathered from a person aged 25-85 years with non-small cell lung cancer.

This chain links TRBV3-1 (or the pseudogene TRBV3-2) with TRBJ1-1; D remains ambiguous. In germline, CDR1 is LGHDT, CDR2 YNNKEL (reference sequence). The CDR3 spans 12 residues. Trimming removed 1 base from V and 3 bases from J, with 3 bases in between. In DNA form, the CDR3 reads TGTGCCAGCAGCCAAGCCCACACTGAAGCTTTCTTT. This sequence encodes CASSQAHTEAFF.

The V and J genes are TRBV27 and TRBJ1-1; tentative D call: TRBD1 (6 bases). Trimming stripped 8 bases from V and 0 bases from J, with 16 bases between. Germline assignment: CDR1 MNHEY and CDR2 SMNVEV (reference sequence). The CDR3 consists of 15 residues. In DNA, the CDR3 is TGTGCCAGCCTGATGATGGGGGCCATGAACACTGAAGCTTTCTTT. This codes for CASLMMGAMNTEAFF.

This chain links TRBV5-1 with TRBJ1-1, with D unresolved. The CDR3 has 14 residues. Germline CDR1 reads SGHRS; CDR2 reads YFSETQ. V shed 4 bases and J shed 8 bases, with 18 bases lying between them. CDR3 loop: CASSRGGDSPEAFF. The CDR3 nucleotides read TGCGCCAGCAGCCGCGGTGGGGATTCGCCAGAAGCTTTCTTT.

The chain couples TRBV12-3 or TRBV12-4 to TRBJ2-7; 11 bases fit TRBD1. The CDR3 sequence is 12 residues long. The trim removed 5 bases at V and 12 bases at J, leaving 6 bases unmatched. CDR3 sequence reads: CASSPDRGQPYF. DNA of the CDR3: TGTGCCAGCAGTCCGGACAGGGGGCAACCGTACTTC.

V gene TRBV18 combines with J gene TRBJ2-7; TRBD1 agrees at 9 bases. Trimming at V came to 6 bases and at J to 2 bases, leaving 8 bases not matched to a gene. Germline V gives CDR1 KGHSH, CDR2 LQKENI. CDR3 length: 15 amino acids. DNA for the CDR3: TGTGCCAGCTCGTTGACAGGGGGTGAAACCTACGAGCAGTACTTC. This translates into CASSLTGGETYEQYF.

This sequence joins TRBV6-5 and TRBJ2-3, with 11 positions matching TRBD1. V shed 4 bases and J 6 bases; nucleotides not matched to a gene: 6. This CDR3 has 15 residues. Looked up from germline, CDR1 is MNHEY and CDR2 is SVGAGI. CDR3 DNA sequence: TGTGCCAGCAGTTCCGGACAGGGGGCAAGTGATACGCAGTATTTT. Its protein is CASSSGQGASDTQYF.

This clone was seen once. One base separates it from a far larger clone, so it is likely a read error. The chain is built from TRBV4-3 and TRBJ2-6, with TRBD2 identical over 10 bases. Germline V gene sequence: CDR1 LGHNA, CDR2 YSLEER. This CDR3 contains 15 residues. The CDR3 is CARSRLAGEANVLTF. The CDR3 DNA is TGCGCCCGCAGCCGCCTAGCGGGAGAGGCCAACGTCCTGACTTTC.

This clone turned up a few times. The chain has TRBV5-1 and TRBJ2-2, with D perhaps TRBD1 (6 bases). This CDR3 contains 14 residues. Deletions cut 0 bases from V and 7 bases from J, with 10 bases between. Germline assignment: CDR1 SGHRS and CDR2 YFSETQ. This CDR3 is CASSLEQGFGELFF. In nucleotides, the CDR3 is TGCGCCAGCAGCTTGGAACAGGGTTTCGGGGAGCTGTTTTTT.

The V gene is TRBV6-5, the J gene TRBJ2-5, with 7 nucleotides matching TRBD2. The length of the CDR3 is 15 residues. CDR1 and CDR2 (germline): MNHEY, SVGAGI. The V segment lost 6 bases and the J segment 5 bases; nucleotides outside the gene matches: 12. This CDR3 is CASRTAGDPRETQYF. The CDR3 DNA reads as TGTGCCAGCAGGACCGCGGGGGACCCACGGGAGACCCAGTACTTC.

This clone has just a few counts. The chain is built from TRBV18 and TRBJ1-6; D unresolved. Germline CDR1 reads KGHSH; CDR2 reads LQKENI. This CDR3 is built from 14 residues. Deletions cut 0 bases from V and 9 bases from J, with 9 bases between. DNA of the CDR3: TGTGCCAGCTCACCACCGGGAGGGATTTCACCCCTCCACTTT. Translating gives CASSPPGGISPLHF.

The chain recombines TRBV11-2 with TRBJ2-7; D unclear. Trimming shortened V by 5 bases and J by 0 bases, and 20 bases separated the two germline ends. The germline gives CDR1 SGHAT, CDR2 FQNNGV. The CDR3 spans 17 residues. In DNA, the CDR3 is TGTGCCAGCAGCGTATCGGTGGTCGGCAAGAGCTCCTACGAGCAGTACTTC. Translation: CASSVSVVGKSSYEQYF.

V usage is TRBV4-1 and J usage is TRBJ2-7; 9 bases map to TRBD2. The CDR3 has 16 amino acids. Germline values: CDR1 MGHRA, CDR2 YSYEKL. The ends lost 0 bases at V and 4 bases at J; junction bases unmatched: 7. CDR3 sequence (DNA): TGCGCCAGCAGCCAAGATTTTAGCGGGAGACGATACGAGCAGTACTTC. Encoded protein: CASSQDFSGRRYEQYF.

This chain links TRBV28 with TRBJ2-7; TRBD1 is a possible D gene (6 bases). CDR3 length: 13 residues. V shed 9 bases and J shed 3 bases, with 15 bases lying between them. Germline values: CDR1 MDHEN, CDR2 SYDVKM. The CDR3 DNA reads TGTGCCAGTACAGGGCCGCCTCGCTACGAGCAGTACTTC. The encoded protein is CASTGPPRYEQYF. The complete variable domain, with remaining parts taken from reference TRBV28 and TRBJ2-7, reads DVKVTQSSRYLVKRTGEKVFLECVQDMDHENMFWYRQDPGLGLRLIYFSYDVKMKEKGDIPEGYSVSREKKERFSLILESASTNQTSMYLCASTGPPRYEQYFGPGTRLTVT.

The chain joins TRBV6-2 or TRBV6-3 to TRBJ1-1; D call uncertain. Germline lookup yields CDR1 MNHEY and CDR2 SVGEGT. The CDR3 length is 13 residues. Between the trimmed V and J ends, which lost 6 bases and 3 bases, there was a span of 11 bases. The CDR3 DNA follows: TGTGCCAGCAGCCAAGTTGAGGACACTGAAGCTTTCTTT. Its protein product is CASSQVEDTEAFF.

The chain links TRBV7-2 to TRBJ1-6; no clear D. Deletions cut 1 base from V and 18 bases from J, with 16 bases between. CDR1 is SGHTA, CDR2 FQGNSA, per germline. The CDR3 has 13 amino acids. This CDR3 is CASSLEWSGVPHF. The CDR3 DNA reads TGTGCCAGCAGCTTAGAATGGTCCGGGGTTCCCCACTTT.

The chain uses TRBV11-1 and TRBJ2-7; D unresolved. The CDR3 runs 15 residues. Between the trimmed V and J ends, which lost 5 bases and 1 base, there was a span of 15 bases. From germline, CDR1 is SGHAT and CDR2 FQDESV (reference sequence). The CDR3 sequence: CASSPSPGRSYEQYF. In nucleotides, the CDR3 is TGTGCCAGCAGCCCCTCGCCAGGTCGTTCCTACGAGCAGTACTTC.

The V call is TRBV18, the J call TRBJ2-5; 15 nucleotides align to TRBD2. Trimming at V came to 4 bases and at J to 4 bases, leaving 4 bases not matched to a gene. CDR1 KGHSH and CDR2 LQKENI come from the germline V gene. The CDR3 sequence is 16 residues long. The CDR3 loop reads CASSQTGLAGGETQYF. In nucleotides, the CDR3 is TGTGCCAGCTCACAAACGGGACTAGCGGGAGGAGAGACCCAGTACTTC.

The chain combines TRBV28 with TRBJ2-6; D not resolved. CDR1 and CDR2 (germline): MDHEN, SYDVKM. The CDR3 sequence is 16 residues long. V was shortened by 6 bases and J by 2 bases, with 14 bases between the two germline ends. This chain's CDR3 is CASSGTRRTGANVLTF. Here the CDR3 DNA reads TGTGCCAGCAGCGGAACAAGAAGAACTGGGGCCAACGTCCTGACTTTC.

J is TRBJ2-3 and V is TRBV6-1, with TRBD2 as a possible D gene (5 bases). Germline V lookup: CDR1 MNHNS, CDR2 SASEGT. This CDR3 is built from 15 residues. The V end lost 0 bases, the J end lost 1 base, and 8 bases lay between the germline ends. The CDR3: CASSEAIGGTDTQYF. CDR3 coding DNA: TGTGCCAGCAGTGAAGCTATCGGGGGCACAGATACGCAGTATTTT.

The chain recombines TRBV9 with TRBJ2-3; D ambiguous. Per germline, CDR1 SGDLS and CDR2 YYNGEE. CDR3 length: 15 residues. V lost 0 bases and J 2 bases, leaving 10 bases between the germline ends. The CDR3 spells CASSVEREYTDTQYF. CDR3 DNA sequence: TGTGCCAGCAGCGTAGAACGCGAATACACAGATACGCAGTATTTT. The whole variable domain, remainder taken from reference TRBV9 and TRBJ2-3, is DSGVTQTPKHLITATGQRVTLRCSPRSGDLSVYWYQQSLDQGLQFLIQYYNGEERAKGNILERFSAQQFPDLHSELNLSSLELGDSALYFCASSVEREYTDTQYFGPGTRLTVL.

The rearrangement joins TRBV28 to TRBJ1-4; 10 positions agree with TRBD1. The V and J ends lost 6 bases and 8 bases, in that order; junction bases with no gene match: 6. The germline V gene has CDR1 MDHEN and CDR2 SYDVKM. The CDR3 runs to 14 residues. CDR3 sequence reads: CASSLRDRGEKLFF. The DNA for the CDR3 is TGTGCCAGCAGCCTTAGGGACAGGGGCGAAAAACTGTTTTTT. Filled out from reference TRBV28 and TRBJ1-4, the complete variable domain reads DVKVTQSSRYLVKRTGEKVFLECVQDMDHENMFWYRQDPGLGLRLIYFSYDVKMKEKGDIPEGYSVSREKKERFSLILESASTNQTSMYLCASSLRDRGEKLFFGSGTQLSVL.